This TCR beta chain was identified during a study of blood T cell repertoires in COVID-19. As for the study in general: Acute and convalescent COVID-19 samples came from the United States, Italy and Spain. Nucleic acid was either cDNA or gDNA, and it came from T cells, B-cell-depleted T cells, or PBMCs.

TCRdb keeps only in-frame clones here, not all; method: immunoSEQ multiplex PCR. The sample holds 50,000 to 65,000 clones, approximately 88% seen once. The CDR3 is 15 amino acids. The V gene's germline CDR1 is SGHTA and CDR2 FQGNSA. The J segment lost 2 bases and the V segment lost 0 bases, leaving 2 bases of the junction unmatched. This clone appeared a single time. Sample: peripheral blood. The receptor's source is a middle-aged man with active COVID-19. The chain combines TRBV7-2 with TRBJ2-7, with TRBD2 identical over 9 bases. CDR3 sequence: CASSLAGGGAYEQYF. The DNA of the CDR3 is TGTGCCAGCAGCTTAGCGGGCGGGGGGGCCTACGAGCAGTACTTC.